These 18 T cell receptor beta chains were sequenced from one sample in a study of blood T cell repertoires in COVID-19. Produced via immunoSEQ multiplex PCR; TCRdb's table is partial and in-frame only. This table holds around 190,000 clones, 80% to 90% found once. The sample taken for sequencing was peripheral blood. These receptors were taken from a young man who had recovered from COVID-19.

V usage is TRBV27 and J usage is TRBJ2-2, with TRBD2 matching over 8 bases. V was pared by 5 bases and J by 3 bases, with 11 bases of the junction left unmatched. CDR1 is MNHEY and CDR2 is SMNVEV in the germline V gene (reference sequence). This CDR3 contains 17 residues. The CDR3 DNA sequence: TGTGCCAGCAGTCGGAGGACACGTAGCGGGGACACCGGGGAGCTGTTTTTT. Protein: CASSRRTRSGDTGELFF.

This chain uses TRBV5-1 with TRBJ2-2; 9 positions match TRBD1. The CDR3 totals 14 residues. The J segment lost 7 bases and the V segment lost 5 bases, leaving 6 bases of the junction unmatched. Germline-derived CDR1 and CDR2 are SGHRS and YFSETQ. CDR3 DNA sequence: TGCGCCAGCAGGGAACAGGGGGCGGACGGGGAGCTGTTTTTT. This encodes CASREQGADGELFF.

The rearrangement joins TRBV28 to TRBJ2-2; perhaps TRBD1 as D (6 bases). V was clipped by 5 bases and J by 1 base, with 11 bases between them. CDR1 is MDHEN, CDR2 SYDVKM, per germline. This CDR3 has 15 amino acids. CDR3 bases: TGTGCCAGCAGTCGCCCGGGACAGAACACCGGGGAGCTGTTTTTT. Protein: CASSRPGQNTGELFF.

The chain recombines TRBV9 with TRBJ2-1; D is possibly TRBD2 (6 bases). This CDR3 has 17 residues. Germline-derived CDR1 and CDR2 are SGDLS and YYNGEE. Between the trimmed V and J ends, which lost 0 bases and 0 bases, there was a span of 13 bases. The CDR3 DNA follows: TGTGCCAGCAGCGTAGAGGGTGGGGGGAGCTCCTACAATGAGCAGTTCTTC. This encodes CASSVEGGGSSYNEQFF.

The chain is built from TRBV27 and TRBJ2-7; the match to TRBD1 covers 8 bases. After removal of 4 bases from V and 6 bases from J, the junction contained 11 bases not matched to a gene. Germline loops: CDR1 MNHEY, CDR2 SMNVEV (reference sequence). The CDR3 loop spans 15 amino acids. This CDR3 reads CASSYHRGARIEQYF. Written as DNA, the CDR3 is TGTGCCAGCAGTTATCACAGGGGGGCGCGGATCGAGCAGTACTTC.

The chain links TRBV6-2 or TRBV6-3 to TRBJ2-2; the D gene is possibly TRBD1 (7 bases). This CDR3 has 17 amino acids. The V end was cut by 3 bases, the J end by 0 bases, with 14 bases between. The germline CDR1 and CDR2 sequences are MNHEY and SVGEGT. The CDR3 loop reads CASSYRSGGPNTGELFF. Written as DNA, the CDR3 is TGTGCCAGCAGTTATCGGTCAGGGGGGCCGAACACCGGGGAGCTGTTTTTT.

This chain uses TRBV30 with TRBJ1-6; no clear D. V was clipped by 4 bases and J by 0 bases, with 10 bases between them. The CDR3 is 15 residues long. Germline lookup yields CDR1 GTSNPN and CDR2 SVGIG (reference sequence). The CDR3 DNA sequence: TGTGCCTGGAATAGCGGAAGCTCCTATAATTCACCCCTCCACTTT. This encodes CAWNSGSSYNSPLHF.

This clone has more than one count but fewer than ten. This chain connects TRBV10-3 to TRBJ1-1; no clear D gene. CDR1 and CDR2 from the germline V gene are ENHRY and SYGVKD. Trimming took 4 bases from V and 4 from J, leaving 10 bases between them. This CDR3 is 13 amino acids long. CDR3 region: CAISVGVVTEAFF. The CDR3 coding sequence is TGTGCCATCAGTGTCGGGGTCGTCACTGAAGCTTTCTTT.

This chain's CDR3 is CASSQGGRGLDTQYF. DNA of the CDR3: TGCGCCAGCAGCCAAGGGGGTAGGGGATTAGATACGCAGTATTTT. The J gene is TRBJ2-3, the V gene TRBV4-3, with D possibly being TRBD1 (5 bases). Germline assignment: CDR1 LGHNA and CDR2 YSLEER. V was clipped by 1 base and J by 5 bases, with 13 bases between them. The CDR3 has 15 residues.

CDR3 nucleotide sequence: TGTGCCACCACCCGTATAGGGGATGAAGCTTTCTTT. It yields the protein CATTRIGDEAFF. The V and J genes are TRBV5-4 and TRBJ1-1; TRBD1 is a possible D gene (5 bases). The CDR3 covers 12 residues. Germline CDR1 and CDR2: SGHNT and YYREEE (reference sequence). Trimming left V 9 bases short and J 7 bases short, with 16 bases between.

The CDR3 DNA is TGTGCCAGCAGTCTCACTAGCTCCTACTCCTACGAGCAGTACTTC. Translation: CASSLTSSYSYEQYF. The chain links TRBV28 to TRBJ2-7, with a weak D call TRBD2 (6 bases). This CDR3 region has 15 residues. V gave up 5 bases and J gave up 0 bases, with 14 bases separating them. CDR1 and CDR2 (germline): MDHEN, SYDVKM.

This sequence joins TRBV11-2 and TRBJ2-7, with D maybe TRBD1 (6 bases). V was cut by 5 bases and J by 1 base, with 18 bases left in between. The germline V gene encodes CDR1 SGHAT and CDR2 FQNNGV. This CDR3 has 16 amino acids. CDR3: CASSPRGRGSSYEQYF. CDR3 DNA sequence: TGTGCCAGCAGCCCTCGGGGCAGGGGATCTTCCTACGAGCAGTACTTC.

The chain recombines TRBV5-5 with TRBJ2-7, with D hard to call. V was shortened by 4 bases and J by 4 bases, with 18 bases between the two germline ends. The germline CDR1 and CDR2 sequences are SGHKS and YYEKEE (reference sequence). The CDR3 is 15 amino acids. This chain's CDR3 is CASSPMATAPYEQYF. Here the CDR3 DNA reads TGTGCCAGCAGCCCAATGGCCACCGCCCCATACGAGCAGTACTTC.

This chain uses TRBV28 with TRBJ2-7; 7 bases line up with TRBD2. There are 17 residues in the CDR3. Germline V gene lookup returns CDR1 MDHEN and CDR2 SYDVKM. V shed 2 bases, J shed 2 bases, and the junction held 12 bases outside the gene matches. The CDR3 loop is CASSLGLSAGTTYEQYF. CDR3 DNA sequence: TGTGCCAGCAGTTTAGGCCTTTCGGCAGGGACTACCTACGAGCAGTACTTC.

This chain uses TRBV11-2 with TRBJ2-7; perhaps TRBD1 as D (6 bases). There are 16 residues in the CDR3. V lost 1 base and J 3 bases, leaving 16 bases between the germline ends. Germline-derived CDR1 and CDR2 are SGHAT and FQNNGV. CDR3 in amino acids: CASSLAPRTVGYEQYF. CDR3 in DNA: TGTGCCAGCAGCTTAGCCCCCCGGACAGTCGGCTACGAGCAGTACTTC.

The chain joins TRBV6-5 to TRBJ1-4; 7 nucleotides match TRBD1. V was clipped by 6 bases and J by 6 bases; unmatched bases: 10. This CDR3 region has 15 residues. Germline V gene sequence: CDR1 MNHEY, CDR2 SVGAGI. As DNA, the CDR3 is TGTGCCAGCAGCCTCGGACAGGCGGGGTATGAAAAACTGTTTTTT. Encoded protein: CASSLGQAGYEKLFF.

The chain links TRBV7-2 to TRBJ2-1; D is perhaps TRBD2 (6 bases). The V end was cut by 0 bases, the J end by 3 bases, with 12 bases between. Germline V gene data show CDR1 as SGHTA and CDR2 as FQGNSA. This CDR3 is built from 16 residues. The CDR3 coding sequence is TGTGCCAGCAGCTTAGCGCCGGAGGGCCACTACAATGAGCAGTTCTTC. This sequence encodes CASSLAPEGHYNEQFF.

The chain is built from TRBV7-8 and TRBJ2-5, with unresolved D. This CDR3 spans 14 amino acids. With 2 bases removed from V and 1 base from J, the gap between germline ends came to 8 bases. Germline V gene sequence: CDR1 SGHVS, CDR2 FQNEAQ. The CDR3 protein is CASSLPQFQETQYF. The DNA of the CDR3 is TGTGCCAGCAGCTTACCCCAATTCCAAGAGACCCAGTACTTC.